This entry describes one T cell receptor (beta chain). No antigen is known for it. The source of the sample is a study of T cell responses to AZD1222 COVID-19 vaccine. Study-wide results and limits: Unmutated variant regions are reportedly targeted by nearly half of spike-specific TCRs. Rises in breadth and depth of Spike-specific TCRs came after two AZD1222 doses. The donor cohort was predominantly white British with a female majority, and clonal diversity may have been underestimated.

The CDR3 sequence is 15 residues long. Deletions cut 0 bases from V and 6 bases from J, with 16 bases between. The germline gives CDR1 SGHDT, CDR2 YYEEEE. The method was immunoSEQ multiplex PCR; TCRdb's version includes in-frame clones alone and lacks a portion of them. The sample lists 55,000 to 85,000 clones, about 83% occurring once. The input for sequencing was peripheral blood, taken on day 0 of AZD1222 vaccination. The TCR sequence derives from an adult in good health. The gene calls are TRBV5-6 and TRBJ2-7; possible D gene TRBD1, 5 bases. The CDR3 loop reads CASSLEAGNRLEQYF. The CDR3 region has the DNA TGTGCCAGCAGCTTGGAGGCAGGGAATCGGCTCGAGCAGTACTTC. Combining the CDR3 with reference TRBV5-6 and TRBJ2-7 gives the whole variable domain DAGVTQSPTHLIKTRGQQVTLRCSPKSGHDTVSWYQQALGQGPQFIFQYYEEEERQRGNFPDRFSGHQFPNYSSELNVNALLLGDSALYLCASSLEAGNRLEQYFGPGTRLTVT.